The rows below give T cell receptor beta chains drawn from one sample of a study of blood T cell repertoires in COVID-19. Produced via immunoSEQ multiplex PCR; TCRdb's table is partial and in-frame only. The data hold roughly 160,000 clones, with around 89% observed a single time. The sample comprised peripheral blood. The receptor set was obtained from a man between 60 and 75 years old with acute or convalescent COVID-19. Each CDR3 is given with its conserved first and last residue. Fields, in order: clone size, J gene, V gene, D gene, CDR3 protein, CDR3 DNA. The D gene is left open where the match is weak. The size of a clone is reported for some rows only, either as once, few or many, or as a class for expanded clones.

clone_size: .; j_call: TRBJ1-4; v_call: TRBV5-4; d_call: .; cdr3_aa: CASSLAETTNEKLFF; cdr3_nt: TGTGCCAGCAGCTTGGCTGAGACTACTAATGAAAAACTGTTTTTT
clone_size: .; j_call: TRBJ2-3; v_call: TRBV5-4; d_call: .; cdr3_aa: CASSSDSGDTQYF; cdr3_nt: TGTGCCAGCAGCTCGGACTCAGGAGATACGCAGTATTTT
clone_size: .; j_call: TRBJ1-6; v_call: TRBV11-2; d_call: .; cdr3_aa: CASSRLRSRGVNNSPLHF; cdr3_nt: TGTGCCAGCAGCCGGCTCAGGAGTCGGGGAGTAAATAATTCACCCCTCCACTTT
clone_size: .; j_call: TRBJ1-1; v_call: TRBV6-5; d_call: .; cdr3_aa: CASSFGGGLAEAFF; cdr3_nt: TGTGCCAGCAGTTTCGGGGGGGGCTTGGCTGAAGCTTTCTTT
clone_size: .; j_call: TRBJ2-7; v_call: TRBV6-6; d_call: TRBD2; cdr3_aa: CASSQSGSGVYEQYF; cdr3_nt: TGTGCCAGCAGCCAGAGCGGGAGTGGGGTTTACGAGCAGTACTTC
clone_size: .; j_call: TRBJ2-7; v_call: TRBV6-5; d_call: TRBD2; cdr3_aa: CASRTSGSYEQYF; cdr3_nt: TGTGCCAGCCGGACTAGCGGATCCTACGAGCAGTACTTC
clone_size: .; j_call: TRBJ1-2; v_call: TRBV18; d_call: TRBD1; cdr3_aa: CASSPLSAGGLYGYTF; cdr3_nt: TGTGCCAGCTCACCACTCAGTGCAGGGGGACTCTATGGCTACACCTTC
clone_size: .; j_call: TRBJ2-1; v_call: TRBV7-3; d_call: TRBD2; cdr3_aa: CASSPVLAGPHNEQFF; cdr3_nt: TGTGCCAGCAGCCCCGTACTAGCGGGGCCACACAATGAGCAGTTCTTC
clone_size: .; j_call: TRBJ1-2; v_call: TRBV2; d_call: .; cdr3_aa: CASTSKPGGYGYTF; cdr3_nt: TGTGCCAGCACCTCGAAGCCCGGGGGGTATGGCTACACCTTC
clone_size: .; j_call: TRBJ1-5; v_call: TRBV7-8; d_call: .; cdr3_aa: CASSLAYGDQPQHF; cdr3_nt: TGTGCCAGCAGCTTAGCGTACGGAGATCAGCCCCAGCATTTT
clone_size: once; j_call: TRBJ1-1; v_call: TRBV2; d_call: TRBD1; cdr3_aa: CASSGDRGLNTEAFF; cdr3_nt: TGTGCCAGCAGTGGAGACAGGGGTTTGAACACTGAAGCTTTCTTT
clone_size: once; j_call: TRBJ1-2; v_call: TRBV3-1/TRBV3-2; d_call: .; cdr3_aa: CASSPSYGYTF; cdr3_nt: TGTGCCAGCAGCCCCTCCTATGGCTACACCTTC
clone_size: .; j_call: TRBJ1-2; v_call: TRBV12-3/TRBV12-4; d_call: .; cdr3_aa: CASHRETRRYTF; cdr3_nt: TGTGCCAGCCACAGGGAAACGAGACGCTACACCTTC
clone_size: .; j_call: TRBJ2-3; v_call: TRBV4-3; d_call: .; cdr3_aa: CASSTGSRDTQYF; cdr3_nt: TGCGCCAGCAGCACCGGGAGTCGAGATACGCAGTATTTT
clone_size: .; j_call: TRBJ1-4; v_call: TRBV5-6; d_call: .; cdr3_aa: CASSPWGLTGEKLFF; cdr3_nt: TGTGCCAGCAGCCCCTGGGGCCTTACAGGTGAAAAACTGTTTTTT
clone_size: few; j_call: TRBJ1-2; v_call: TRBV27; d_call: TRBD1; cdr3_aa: CASRRGQGTNYGYTF; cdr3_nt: TGTGCCAGCAGGAGGGGACAGGGTACTAACTATGGCTACACCTTC
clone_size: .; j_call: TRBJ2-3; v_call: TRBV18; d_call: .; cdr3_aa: CASSPGGEDTQYF; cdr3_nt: TGTGCCAGCTCACCAGGAGGGGAAGATACGCAGTATTTT
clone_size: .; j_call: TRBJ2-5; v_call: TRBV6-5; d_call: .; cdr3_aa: CASSYSGTQWETQYF; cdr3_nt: TGTGCCAGCAGTTACAGTGGCACCCAATGGGAGACCCAGTACTTC
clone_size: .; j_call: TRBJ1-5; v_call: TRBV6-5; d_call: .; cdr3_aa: CASRGPGSNQPQHF; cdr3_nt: TGTGCCAGCAGGGGCCCGGGGAGCAATCAGCCCCAGCATTTT
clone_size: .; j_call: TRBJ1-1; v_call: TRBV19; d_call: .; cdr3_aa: CASSRRADTEAFF; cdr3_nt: TGTGCCAGTAGTAGGAGGGCGGACACTGAAGCTTTCTTT
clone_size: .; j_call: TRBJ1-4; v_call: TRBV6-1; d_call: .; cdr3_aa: CASSEFRTAEKLFF; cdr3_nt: TGTGCCAGCAGTGAATTCCGTACAGCAGAAAAACTGTTTTTT
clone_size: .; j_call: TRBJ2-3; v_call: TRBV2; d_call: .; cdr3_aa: CASSDDSGTDTQYF; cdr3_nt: TGTGCCAGCAGCGATGATTCGGGCACAGATACGCAGTATTTT
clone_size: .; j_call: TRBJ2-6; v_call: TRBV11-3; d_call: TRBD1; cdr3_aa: CASSARDRVRGANVLTF; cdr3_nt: TGTGCCAGCAGCGCCCGGGACAGGGTTAGGGGGGCCAACGTCCTGACTTTC
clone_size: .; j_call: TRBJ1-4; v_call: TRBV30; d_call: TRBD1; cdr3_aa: CAGLERRGREKLFF; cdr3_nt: TGTGCCGGTCTGGAGCGGAGGGGGCGAGAAAAACTGTTTTTT